The T cell receptor (beta chain) under discussion was sequenced for a study of T cell changes during pregnancy in multiple sclerosis. This clone was seen only once. Profiling relied on immunoSEQ multiplex PCR, and the TCRdb table lists in-frame clones only, not all of them. The sample has roughly 110,000 clones, around 92% seen once; the top ten hold 0.78%. CDR3 length: 15 amino acids. The germline V gene has CDR1 LNHDA and CDR2 SQIVND (reference sequence). V shed 7 bases and J shed 4 bases, with 17 bases lying between them. The chain links TRBV19 to TRBJ1-5, with D maybe TRBD1 (6 bases). The material was peripheral blood, obtained in the third trimester of pregnancy. The sequence came from a female donor in good health, enrolled as a control in a pregnancy study. For the CDR3, the DNA is TGTGCCAGTACCTCCCAGGGGCCCCTTAATCAGCCCCAGCATTTT. Translating gives CASTSQGPLNQPQHF.